This section outlines one TCR beta chain sequence together with its context. Its target is unknown. This table comes from immunoSEQ multiplex PCR, and its TCRdb copy is limited to in-frame clones, with some not included. The sample lists fewer than 100,000 clones; around 90% were seen once. The donors were members of the validation cohort, which comprised about 120 subjects and was separate from the first cohort of roughly 700 subjects. This sample was taken from a study of cytomegalovirus exposure and HLA in healthy donors. The CDR3 extends over 15 amino acids. Germline-derived CDR1 and CDR2 are LNHDA and SQIVND (reference sequence). The ends were cut back, 6 bases at V and 5 bases at J, with 19 bases in the middle. Study-level findings and limits: In vitro work confirmed that a few CMV-associated chains recognize CMV antigens. There were some 150 TCR beta chains listed as cytomegalovirus-associated. The majority of TCR sequences were rare, yet some public TCRs appeared in many donors.

The sequence derives from a man under 40 in good health and CMV-seronegative. The chain carries TRBV19 and TRBJ1-1, with TRBD1 as a possible D gene (5 bases). Material: PBMCs. This chain's CDR3 is CASRVGAGGGTEAFF. The DNA for the CDR3 is TGTGCCAGTAGGGTTGGAGCAGGCGGGGGGACTGAAGCTTTCTTT.